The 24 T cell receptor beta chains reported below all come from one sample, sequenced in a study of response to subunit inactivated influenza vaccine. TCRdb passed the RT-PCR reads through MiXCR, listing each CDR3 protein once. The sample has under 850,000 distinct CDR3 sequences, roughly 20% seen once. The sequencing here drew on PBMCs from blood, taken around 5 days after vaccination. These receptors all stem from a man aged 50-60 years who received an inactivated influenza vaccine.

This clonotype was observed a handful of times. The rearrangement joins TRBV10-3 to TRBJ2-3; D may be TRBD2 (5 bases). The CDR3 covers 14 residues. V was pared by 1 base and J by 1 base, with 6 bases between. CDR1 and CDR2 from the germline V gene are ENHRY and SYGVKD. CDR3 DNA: TGTGCCATCAGTGAGTGGGGAGGCACAGATACGCAGTATTTT. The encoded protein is CAISEWGGTDTQYF.

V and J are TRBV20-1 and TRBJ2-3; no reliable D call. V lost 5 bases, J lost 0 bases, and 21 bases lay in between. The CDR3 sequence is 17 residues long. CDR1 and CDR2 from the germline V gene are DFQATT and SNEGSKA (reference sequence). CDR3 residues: CSAPGTSFPPSTDTQYF. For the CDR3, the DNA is TGCAGTGCTCCCGGTACTTCCTTTCCCCCTAGCACAGATACGCAGTATTTT.

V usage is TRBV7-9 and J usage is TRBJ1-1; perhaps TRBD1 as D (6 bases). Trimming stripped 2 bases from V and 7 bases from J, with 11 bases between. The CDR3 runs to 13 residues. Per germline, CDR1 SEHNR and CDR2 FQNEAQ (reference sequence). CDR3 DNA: TGTGCCAGCAGCTTATCATGGACAGTTGAAGCTTTCTTT. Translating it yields CASSLSWTVEAFF.

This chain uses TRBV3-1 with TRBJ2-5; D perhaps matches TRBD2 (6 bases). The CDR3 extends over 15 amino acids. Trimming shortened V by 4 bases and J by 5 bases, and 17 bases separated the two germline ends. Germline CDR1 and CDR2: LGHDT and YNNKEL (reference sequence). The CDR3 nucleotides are TGTGCCAGCAGCCCCTTAATAGGGGAGGCCGAGACCCAGTACTTC. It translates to CASSPLIGEAETQYF.

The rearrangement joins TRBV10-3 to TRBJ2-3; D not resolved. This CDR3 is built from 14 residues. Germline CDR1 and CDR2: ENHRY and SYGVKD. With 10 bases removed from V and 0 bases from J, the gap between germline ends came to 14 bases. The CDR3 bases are TGTGCCACCAAGGACCACTCTAGCACAGATACGCAGTATTTT. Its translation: CATKDHSSTDTQYF.

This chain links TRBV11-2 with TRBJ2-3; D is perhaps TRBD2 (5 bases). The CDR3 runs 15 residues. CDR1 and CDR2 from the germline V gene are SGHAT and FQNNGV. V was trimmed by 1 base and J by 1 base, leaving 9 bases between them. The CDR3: CASSLGGLRTDTQYF. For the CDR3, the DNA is TGTGCCAGCAGCTTAGGAGGGCTGCGCACAGATACGCAGTATTTT.

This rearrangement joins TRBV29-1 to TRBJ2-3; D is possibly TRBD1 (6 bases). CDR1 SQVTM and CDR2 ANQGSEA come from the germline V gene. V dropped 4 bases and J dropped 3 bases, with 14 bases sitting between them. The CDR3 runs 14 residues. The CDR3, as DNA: TGCAGCGTTGCGAAGGGGGAGAGGACAGATACGCAGTATTTT. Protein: CSVAKGERTDTQYF.

CDR3 sequence reads: CASIFRPGQGMFVSYEQYF. CDR3 nucleotide sequence: TGTGCCAGCATTTTTAGACCGGGACAGGGGATGTTTGTCTCCTACGAGCAGTACTTC. The chain joins TRBV3-1 to TRBJ2-7; the match to TRBD1 covers 10 bases. CDR3 length: 19 residues. Per the germline V gene, CDR1 is LGHDT and CDR2 is YNNKEL (reference sequence). V lost 7 bases, J lost 0 bases, and 18 bases stayed unmatched.

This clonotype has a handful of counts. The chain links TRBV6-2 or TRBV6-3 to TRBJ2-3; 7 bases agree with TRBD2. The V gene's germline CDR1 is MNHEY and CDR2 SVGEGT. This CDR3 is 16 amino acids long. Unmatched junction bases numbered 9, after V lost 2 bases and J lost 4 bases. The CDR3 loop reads CASSYVEGGPADTQYF. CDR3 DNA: TGTGCCAGCAGTTACGTGGAGGGAGGGCCCGCAGATACGCAGTATTTT.

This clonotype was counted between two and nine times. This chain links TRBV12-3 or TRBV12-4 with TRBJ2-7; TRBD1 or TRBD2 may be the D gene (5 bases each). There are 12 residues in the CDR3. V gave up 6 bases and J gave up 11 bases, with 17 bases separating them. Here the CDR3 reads CASSLRPGREYF. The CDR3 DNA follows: TGTGCCAGCAGCCTGCGGCCGGGGCGGGAGTACTTC.

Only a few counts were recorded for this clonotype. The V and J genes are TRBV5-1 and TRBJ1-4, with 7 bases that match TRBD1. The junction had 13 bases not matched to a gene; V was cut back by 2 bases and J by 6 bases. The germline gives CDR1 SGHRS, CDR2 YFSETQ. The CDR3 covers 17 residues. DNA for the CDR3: TGCGCCAGCAGCTTTAGTACGTTTCACCAGGGGGATGAAAAACTGTTTTTT. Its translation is CASSFSTFHQGDEKLFF.

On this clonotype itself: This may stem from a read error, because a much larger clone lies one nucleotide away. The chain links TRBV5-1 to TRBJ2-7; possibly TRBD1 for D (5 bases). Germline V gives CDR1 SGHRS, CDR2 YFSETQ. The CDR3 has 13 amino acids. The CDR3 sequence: CARSLWSGNEQYF. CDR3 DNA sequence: TGCGCCAGAAGCTTGTGGTCAGGGAACGAGCAGTACTTC.

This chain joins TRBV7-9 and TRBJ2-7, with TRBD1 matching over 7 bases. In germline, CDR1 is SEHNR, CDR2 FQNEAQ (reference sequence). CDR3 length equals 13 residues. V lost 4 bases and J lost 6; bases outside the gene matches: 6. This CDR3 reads CASSSGQESEQYF. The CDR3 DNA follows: TGTGCCAGCAGCTCTGGACAGGAGTCCGAGCAGTACTTC.

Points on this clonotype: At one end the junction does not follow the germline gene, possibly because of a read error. The CDR3 region has the DNA TGCACCAGCAGTTTATCCACAGTGCCAGCGGGAGGGCCGAGCACCGGGGAGCTGTTTTTT. Residues: CTSSLSTVPAGGPSTGELFF. The genes are TRBV27 and TRBJ2-2, with 10 bases fitting TRBD2. Germline CDR1 MNHEY, CDR2 SMNVEV (reference sequence). This CDR3 has 20 residues.

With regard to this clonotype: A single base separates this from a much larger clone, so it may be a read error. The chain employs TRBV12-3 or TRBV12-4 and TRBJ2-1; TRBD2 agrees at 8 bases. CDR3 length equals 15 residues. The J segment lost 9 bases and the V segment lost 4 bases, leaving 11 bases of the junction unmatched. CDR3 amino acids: CASSSGGASHSEQFF. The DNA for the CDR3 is TGTGCCAGCAGTTCCGGGGGGGCCTCCCACAGTGAGCAGTTCTTC.

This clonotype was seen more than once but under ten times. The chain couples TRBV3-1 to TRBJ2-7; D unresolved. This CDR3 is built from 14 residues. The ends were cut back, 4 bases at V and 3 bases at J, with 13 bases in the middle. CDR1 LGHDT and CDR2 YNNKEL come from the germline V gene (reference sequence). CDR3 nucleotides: TGTGCCAGCAGCCCTGGCAGTGTCAACTACGAGCAGTACTTC. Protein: CASSPGSVNYEQYF.

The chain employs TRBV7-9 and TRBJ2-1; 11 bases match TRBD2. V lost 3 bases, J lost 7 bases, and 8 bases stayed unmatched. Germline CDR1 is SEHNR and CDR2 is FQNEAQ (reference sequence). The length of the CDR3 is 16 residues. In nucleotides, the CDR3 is TGTGCCAGCAGCTTTCCTAGGGTAGCGGGGGGGAATGAGCAGTTCTTC. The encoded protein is CASSFPRVAGGNEQFF.

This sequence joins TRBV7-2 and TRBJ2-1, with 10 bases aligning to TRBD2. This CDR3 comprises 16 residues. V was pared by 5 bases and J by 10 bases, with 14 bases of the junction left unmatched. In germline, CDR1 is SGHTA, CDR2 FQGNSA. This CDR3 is CASSRTQRGGLEEQFF. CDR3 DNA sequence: TGTGCCAGCAGCCGAACTCAGCGGGGGGGTCTGGAGGAGCAGTTCTTC.

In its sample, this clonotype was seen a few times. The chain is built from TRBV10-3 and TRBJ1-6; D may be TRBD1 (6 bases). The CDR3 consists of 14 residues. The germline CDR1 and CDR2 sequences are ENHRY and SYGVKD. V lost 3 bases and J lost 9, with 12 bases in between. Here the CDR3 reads CAISDQGPGSPLHF. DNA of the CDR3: TGTGCCATCAGTGATCAGGGGCCAGGTTCACCCCTCCACTTT.

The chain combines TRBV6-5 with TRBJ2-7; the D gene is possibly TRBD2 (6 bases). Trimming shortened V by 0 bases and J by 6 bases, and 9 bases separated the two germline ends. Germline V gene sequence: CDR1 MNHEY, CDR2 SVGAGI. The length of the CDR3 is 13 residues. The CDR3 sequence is CASSYSLGGEQYF. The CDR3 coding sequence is TGTGCCAGCAGTTACTCTTTGGGGGGCGAGCAGTACTTC.

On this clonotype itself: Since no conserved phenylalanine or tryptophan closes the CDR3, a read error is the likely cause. The CDR3 DNA follows: TGTGCCAGCAGCCAATCGTTGAGGAACACTGAAGCTTTCTCT. Amino acids: CASSQSLRNTEAFS. The chain joins TRBV3-1 to TRBJ1-1; D is unresolved. The CDR3 length is 14 residues. In germline, CDR1 is LGHDT, CDR2 YNNKEL (reference sequence). Trimming shortened V by 2 bases and J by 1 base, and 8 bases separated the two germline ends.

Written as DNA, the CDR3 is TGTGCCAGCTCACCACGACGGGGCGAGCAGTACTTC. Residues: CASSPRRGEQYF. This chain connects TRBV18 to TRBJ2-7; maybe TRBD2 (5 bases). Germline V gives CDR1 KGHSH, CDR2 LQKENI. V lost 1 base and J 6 bases, leaving 7 bases between the germline ends. The CDR3 is made up of 12 amino acids.

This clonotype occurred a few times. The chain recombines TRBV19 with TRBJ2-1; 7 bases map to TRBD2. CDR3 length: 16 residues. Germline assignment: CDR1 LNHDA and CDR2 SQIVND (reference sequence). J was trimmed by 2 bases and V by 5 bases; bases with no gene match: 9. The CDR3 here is CASSGLGGGTYNEQFF. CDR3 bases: TGTGCCAGTAGTGGGTTGGGCGGGGGAACCTACAATGAGCAGTTCTTC.

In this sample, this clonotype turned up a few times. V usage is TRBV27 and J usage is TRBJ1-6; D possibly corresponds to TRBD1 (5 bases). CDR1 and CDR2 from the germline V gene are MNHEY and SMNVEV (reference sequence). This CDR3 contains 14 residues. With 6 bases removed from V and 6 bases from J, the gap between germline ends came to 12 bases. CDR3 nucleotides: TGTGCCAGCAGGACAGCGAGTTTTAATTCACCCCTCCACTTT. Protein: CASRTASFNSPLHF.